Listed here are 27 T cell receptor beta chains from one sample, sequenced in a study of T cells in Graves' hyperthyroidism and ophthalmopathy. It was RNA transcripts that yielded the amplified TCR beta CDR3 regions. Primed by the HTBI set, a first-round RT-PCR was run on the TCR CDR3. TCRdb called the multiplex PCR reads again in MiXCR, with one record for every CDR3 protein. Counted here are about 620,000 distinct CDR3 sequences, 15% to 20% occurring once; the ten biggest clones make up around 4%. The material sequenced was blood. Every receptor here comes from a woman in her 30s with Graves' hyperthyroidism.

This clonotype was detected a few times. V and J are TRBV12-3 or TRBV12-4 and TRBJ2-5; no clear D. The CDR3 sequence is 12 residues long. Trimming shortened V by 3 bases and J by 5 bases, and 7 bases separated the two germline ends. The CDR3 is CASSFVHETQYF. CDR3 coding DNA: TGTGCCAGCAGTTTTGTTCACGAGACCCAGTACTTC.

This clonotype turned up a few times. V gene TRBV9 combines with J gene TRBJ2-3; D not resolved. Looked up from germline, CDR1 is SGDLS and CDR2 is YYNGEE. This CDR3 has 14 amino acids. Deletions cut 0 bases from V and 2 bases from J, with 7 bases between. CDR3 protein: CASSVDLSTDTQYF. As DNA, the CDR3 is TGTGCCAGCAGCGTAGACCTTTCCACAGATACGCAGTATTTT.

There are many counts of this clonotype. J is TRBJ2-2 and V is TRBV2, with TRBD1 matching 7 bases. The V gene end was trimmed by 4 bases and the J gene end by 7 bases; junction bases not matched to a gene: 6. From germline, CDR1 is SNHLY and CDR2 FYNNEI. The CDR3 sequence is 14 residues long. CDR3 sequence: CASSADRTDGELFF. CDR3 nucleotides: TGTGCCAGCAGTGCGGACAGGACGGACGGGGAGCTGTTTTTT.

This clonotype has a handful of counts. This chain connects TRBV2 to TRBJ1-1, with D possibly matching TRBD1 (5 bases). CDR1 and CDR2 from the germline V gene are SNHLY and FYNNEI. The CDR3 is 13 amino acids. Trimming removed 7 bases from V and 3 bases from J, with 12 bases in between. CDR3 amino acids: CASITGGDTEAFF. The CDR3 nucleotides are TGTGCCAGCATCACGGGGGGGGACACTGAAGCTTTCTTT.

This clonotype was detected ten times or more. This chain links TRBV7-8 with TRBJ1-1; 9 bases line up with TRBD1. This CDR3 has 21 amino acids. Germline V gene sequence: CDR1 SGHVS, CDR2 FQNEAQ. Germline trimming cut 4 bases from V and 1 base from J; bases unmatched to any gene: 22. In DNA, the CDR3 is TGTGCCAGCAGCTCTCAACCTCCGGGACAGGGTAGTATTGGGAGGAACACTGAAGCTTTCTTT. Its protein product is CASSSQPPGQGSIGRNTEAFF.

There are many counts of this clonotype. The gene calls are TRBV6-5 and TRBJ2-7; the match to TRBD2 covers 10 bases. V shed 9 bases and J 0 bases; nucleotides not matched to a gene: 2. Germline V gene lookup returns CDR1 MNHEY and CDR2 SVGAGI. The CDR3 length is 13 residues. In DNA form, the CDR3 reads TGTGCCAGGAGCGGGGGGGTCTCCTACGAGCAGTACTTC. Its translation: CARSGGVSYEQYF.

This clonotype came up many times. This sequence joins TRBV7-2 and TRBJ1-2; D uncertain. Germline V gene sequence: CDR1 SGHTA, CDR2 FQGNSA. Trimming cost V 1 base and J 6 bases, with 6 bases left between them. The CDR3 is 12 residues long. The chain's CDR3 is CASSLEGNGYTF. CDR3 in DNA: TGTGCCAGCAGCTTAGAGGGAAATGGCTACACCTTC. Based on the CDR3 plus reference TRBV7-2 and TRBJ1-2, the full variable domain is GAGVSQSPSNKVTEKGKDVELRCDPISGHTALYWYRQSLGQGLEFLIYFQGNSAPDKSGLPSDRFSAERTGGSVSTLTIQRTQQEDSAVYLCASSLEGNGYTFGSGTRLTVV.

The V call is TRBV20-1, the J call TRBJ1-5; maybe TRBD1 (5 bases). The V and J ends lost 3 bases and 4 bases respectively, with 13 bases between them. This CDR3 contains 14 residues. Germline V gives CDR1 DFQATT, CDR2 SNEGSKA (reference sequence). DNA of the CDR3: TGCAGTGCTAGGGGGGGACTCCCGAATCAGCCCCAGCATTTT. Amino acids: CSARGGLPNQPQHF.

This clonotype was detected many times. This chain connects TRBV18 to TRBJ1-1, with D possibly TRBD1 on 6 matching bases. This CDR3 has 14 amino acids. Trimming pared 6 bases from V and 1 base from J, leaving 12 bases between. CDR1 and CDR2 from the germline V gene are KGHSH and LQKENI. This CDR3 is CASSGGTTNTEAFF. In DNA, the CDR3 is TGTGCCAGCTCGGGGGGGACAACGAACACTGAAGCTTTCTTT.

The chain employs TRBV5-1 and TRBJ2-5; 13 bases agree with TRBD2. The germline gives CDR1 SGHRS, CDR2 YFSETQ. V trimming: 5 bases; J trimming: 5 bases; junction bases outside the gene matches: 9. The length of the CDR3 is 16 residues. The CDR3 region has the DNA TGCGCCAGCAGTCAGGGAGGACTAGCGGGAGTGGAGACCCAGTACTTC. Translation: CASSQGGLAGVETQYF.

This chain joins TRBV27 and TRBJ2-5; weak D call: TRBD2 (6 bases). This CDR3 contains 15 residues. The V end was cut by 4 bases, the J end by 1 base, with 13 bases between. CDR1 is MNHEY, CDR2 SMNVEV, per germline (reference sequence). The CDR3 sequence: CASSSGLTFQETQYF. CDR3 DNA sequence: TGTGCCAGCAGTTCGGGACTTACATTCCAAGAGACCCAGTACTTC.

This clonotype was picked up many times. The V call is TRBV5-1, the J call TRBJ2-2, with D perhaps being TRBD1 or TRBD2 (5 bases each). V was shortened by 5 bases and J by 0 bases, with 11 bases between the two germline ends. Germline values: CDR1 SGHRS, CDR2 YFSETQ. This CDR3 contains 15 residues. CDR3 coding DNA: TGCGCCAGCAGGCCTGGGGGTTCGAACACCGGGGAGCTGTTTTTT. Amino acid sequence: CASRPGGSNTGELFF.

This clonotype was counted between two and nine times. This chain connects TRBV20-1 to TRBJ2-7; tentatively, D is TRBD1 (6 bases). The CDR3 has 14 amino acids. V was clipped by 3 bases and J by 5 bases, with 17 bases between them. Germline V gene sequence: CDR1 DFQATT, CDR2 SNEGSKA (reference sequence). CDR3 sequence (DNA): TGCAGTGCTAGGCTGACAGGTCTGGGGGACGAGCAGTACTTC. It is translated as CSARLTGLGDEQYF.

This clonotype has at least ten counts. The rearrangement joins TRBV20-1 to TRBJ2-3; TRBD2 agrees at 7 bases. CDR3 length: 15 amino acids. Losses at the gene ends were 4 bases for V and 2 bases for J; bases not matched to a gene: 9. Germline CDR1 reads DFQATT; CDR2 reads SNEGSKA (reference sequence). Written as DNA, the CDR3 is TGCAGTGCTACGGTTAGCGGGCAAAACACAGATACGCAGTATTTT. Translating gives CSATVSGQNTDTQYF.

The rearrangement links TRBV10-3 to TRBJ2-3; no clear D gene. The CDR3 extends over 15 amino acids. In germline, CDR1 is ENHRY, CDR2 SYGVKD. V lost 0 bases and J 2 bases, leaving 9 bases between the germline ends. The CDR3 is CAISESPRDTDTQYF. The DNA for the CDR3 is TGTGCCATCAGTGAGTCGCCAAGAGACACAGATACGCAGTATTTT.

This clonotype was observed a handful of times. The V gene is TRBV5-1, the J gene TRBJ2-3; TRBD2 is a possible D gene (5 bases). The CDR3 consists of 15 residues. Trimming stripped 4 bases from V and 3 bases from J, with 15 bases between. CDR1 SGHRS and CDR2 YFSETQ come from the germline V gene. CDR3 loop: CASSLRHGITDTQYF. The CDR3, as DNA: TGCGCCAGCAGCCTTAGACACGGGATTACAGATACGCAGTATTTT.

The chain employs TRBV4-1 and TRBJ2-1; 10 bases match TRBD2. V was clipped by 4 bases and J by 7 bases; unmatched bases: 10. The CDR3 is 16 amino acids. Germline CDR1 reads MGHRA; CDR2 reads YSYEKL. The CDR3 protein is CASSPPRTSGRNEQFF. For the CDR3, the DNA is TGCGCCAGCAGCCCCCCGCGGACTAGCGGAAGGAATGAGCAGTTCTTC.

This clonotype turned up a few times. The V and J genes are TRBV6-5 and TRBJ2-3; tentative D call: TRBD1 (6 bases). Germline CDR1 and CDR2: MNHEY and SVGAGI. The CDR3 has 15 residues. Trimming shortened V by 2 bases and J by 3 bases, and 12 bases separated the two germline ends. CDR3 DNA sequence: TGTGCCAGCAGTTACGAGAATGGACAGACAGATACGCAGTATTTT. It translates to CASSYENGQTDTQYF.

This clonotype was observed many times. The gene calls are TRBV5-6 and TRBJ2-3; tentative D call: TRBD2 (6 bases). V was clipped by 5 bases and J by 1 base, with 17 bases between them. Per germline, CDR1 SGHDT and CDR2 YYEEEE. The CDR3 is 16 residues long. The DNA for the CDR3 is TGTGCCAGCAGTTCGCCCCTAGCGTATGGCACAGATACGCAGTATTTT. It encodes CASSSPLAYGTDTQYF.

For this clonotype: This may be a read error, as it is one base from a much larger clone. The V call is TRBV6-1, the J call TRBJ1-1; D not resolved. The germline V gene has CDR1 MNHNS and CDR2 SASEGT. CDR3 length: 14 residues. The DNA of the CDR3 is TGTGCCAGCAGTCCAGGTCGATGGAACACTGAAGCTCTCTTT. Translation: CASSPGRWNTEALF.

Many counts were recorded for this clonotype. The chain uses TRBV27 and TRBJ1-5; 9 nucleotides match TRBD1. This CDR3 has 15 amino acids. Germline-derived CDR1 and CDR2 are MNHEY and SMNVEV (reference sequence). After removal of 6 bases from V and 6 bases from J, the junction contained 9 bases not matched to a gene. CDR3 DNA sequence: TGTGCCAGCAGGACGACAGGGGGTGCGTTTCAGCCCCAGCATTTT. It specifies CASRTTGGAFQPQHF.

This clonotype showed up many times. The rearrangement links TRBV27 to TRBJ2-7; the match to TRBD2 covers 9 bases. The CDR3 runs to 14 residues. Trimming removed 6 bases from V and 5 bases from J; junction bases left unmatched: 8. Germline V gene sequence: CDR1 MNHEY, CDR2 SMNVEV (reference sequence). The CDR3 sequence is CASRGGRVIHEQYF. The CDR3 DNA follows: TGTGCCAGCAGAGGCGGGAGGGTAATCCACGAGCAGTACTTC.

This clonotype was seen ten or more times. This chain joins TRBV7-8 and TRBJ1-1; tentatively, D is TRBD1 (5 bases). V lost 5 bases and J lost 3, with 10 bases in between. Germline V gives CDR1 SGHVS, CDR2 FQNEAQ. The CDR3 is made up of 13 amino acids. CDR3 loop: CASSPGRHTEAFF. In DNA, the CDR3 is TGTGCCAGCAGCCCGGGGCGACACACTGAAGCTTTCTTT.

This clonotype has more than one count but fewer than ten. Germline and junction disagree at one end, which may indicate a read error. The genes are TRBV19 and TRBJ2-1, with unresolved D. CDR1 and CDR2 (germline): LNHDA, SQIVND (reference sequence). This CDR3 contains 14 residues. CDR3 sequence: CASSASAISNEQLF. The CDR3 bases are TGTGCCAGTAGTGCGAGTGCCATCTCCAATGAGCAGCTCTTC.

This clonotype was seen at least ten times. The chain links TRBV12-3 or TRBV12-4 to TRBJ1-5; D is unclear. Trimming cost V 2 bases and J 5 bases, with 7 bases left between them. The CDR3 is made up of 13 amino acids. The CDR3 protein is CASSLRADQPQHF. For the CDR3, the DNA is TGTGCCAGCAGTTTACGCGCCGATCAGCCCCAGCATTTT.

This clonotype was seen ten or more times. The J gene is TRBJ2-7, the V gene TRBV3-1; the D gene could be TRBD1 or TRBD2 (6 bases each). V lost 7 bases, J lost 7 bases, and 14 bases lay in between. Per the germline V gene, CDR1 is LGHDT and CDR2 is YNNKEL (reference sequence). The CDR3 contains 12 residues. This CDR3 is CASTSKGGEQYF. CDR3 in DNA: TGTGCCAGCACCTCAAAGGGGGGAGAGCAGTACTTC.

This clonotype occurred many times. The rearrangement links TRBV28 to TRBJ2-7; D is perhaps TRBD2 (5 bases). There are 12 residues in the CDR3. Germline V gives CDR1 MDHEN, CDR2 SYDVKM. Trimming stripped 6 bases from V and 5 bases from J, with 11 bases between. The CDR3 bases are TGTGCCAGCAGACGGGGAATAAACGAGCAGTACTTC. Its protein product is CASRRGINEQYF.